A single sample is the source of the 8 T cell receptor beta chains below, sequenced in a study of T cell responses to AZD1222 COVID-19 vaccine. The repertoire was sequenced with immunoSEQ multiplex PCR; TCRdb's copy has only in-frame clones and lacks some. The data show around 120,000 clones, around 89% seen once. The material sequenced was peripheral blood, taken 28 days after the second AZD1222 dose. All receptors derive from an adult who received the AZD1222 COVID-19 vaccine.

The chain joins TRBV5-1 to TRBJ2-3, with 11 bases aligning to TRBD2. CDR1 and CDR2 from the germline V gene are SGHRS and YFSETQ. With V trimmed by 4 bases and J by 4 bases, 8 bases remained unmatched. This CDR3 contains 16 residues. CDR3 protein: CASSLLLAGAADTQYF. The CDR3 DNA is TGCGCCAGCAGCCTACTACTAGCGGGAGCGGCAGATACGCAGTATTTT.

This clone was seen only once. CDR3: CASRSRTLGYRAEPETQYF. CDR3 bases: TGTGCCAGCAGGTCAAGAACCTTGGGATATAGAGCGGAGCCGGAGACGCAGTATTTT. V is TRBV5-4 and J is TRBJ2-3; tentative D call: TRBD2 (5 bases). The germline CDR1 and CDR2 sequences are SGHNT and YYREEE (reference sequence). Trimming removed 5 bases at V and 9 bases at J, with 34 bases between. This CDR3 has 19 residues.

The chain is built from TRBV19 and TRBJ2-5; 7 bases are a match to TRBD2. Germline trimming cut 3 bases from V and 5 bases from J; bases unmatched to any gene: 9. CDR3 size: 15 residues. Germline V gene sequence: CDR1 LNHDA, CDR2 SQIVND (reference sequence). The CDR3 DNA sequence: TGTGCCAGTAGTATCGGTACCAGCGGGGTTGAGACCCAGTACTTC. Its protein product is CASSIGTSGVETQYF.

The rearrangement joins TRBV7-8 to TRBJ1-2; no firm D call. The CDR3 spans 12 residues. The V gene's germline CDR1 is SGHVS and CDR2 FQNEAQ. Deletions cut 1 base from V and 8 bases from J, with 8 bases between. The DNA for the CDR3 is TGTGCCAGCAGCTTAGGGGAGGGCGGCTACACCTTC. Amino acid sequence: CASSLGEGGYTF.

The chain joins TRBV2 to TRBJ2-1; 8 bases line up with TRBD2. CDR3 length: 15 amino acids. Germline V lookup: CDR1 SNHLY, CDR2 FYNNEI. V was pared by 4 bases and J by 5 bases, with 7 bases of the junction left unmatched. The CDR3 sequence: CASSGVAGMDNEQFF. The DNA for the CDR3 is TGTGCCAGCAGTGGGGTAGCGGGGATGGACAATGAGCAGTTCTTC.

The chain employs TRBV5-1 and TRBJ1-5; D is perhaps TRBD1 (6 bases). Trimming shortened V by 8 bases and J by 2 bases, and 17 bases separated the two germline ends. The germline CDR1 and CDR2 sequences are SGHRS and YFSETQ. The CDR3 spans 15 residues. As DNA, the CDR3 is TGCGCCAGGGGACGGGACACCCTGGGCAATCAGCCCCAGCATTTT. Its translation: CARGRDTLGNQPQHF.

The V call is TRBV6-2 or TRBV6-3, the J call TRBJ2-7, with D possibly matching TRBD1 (6 bases). The CDR3 length is 15 residues. The germline V gene has CDR1 MNHEY and CDR2 SVGEGT. Trimming took 0 bases from V and 6 from J, leaving 15 bases between them. The CDR3 loop reads CASSYSSTGIGEQYF. In DNA form, the CDR3 reads TGTGCCAGCAGTTACTCGAGCACAGGGATAGGCGAGCAGTACTTC.

The chain combines TRBV7-9 with TRBJ2-5; unclear D gene. V was trimmed by 5 bases and J by 3 bases, leaving 4 bases between them. The length of the CDR3 is 11 residues. Germline V lookup: CDR1 SEHNR, CDR2 FQNEAQ (reference sequence). The CDR3 sequence: CASSIEETQYF. The CDR3 coding sequence is TGTGCCAGCAGCATCGAAGAGACCCAGTACTTC.